Below, 19 T cell receptor beta chains from the same sample are listed, as sequenced in a study of blood T cell repertoires in COVID-19. The data were produced by immunoSEQ multiplex PCR, yet TCRdb's version contains in-frame clones alone and is incomplete. Here the sample spans about 200,000 clones, around 84% being singletons. Input material: PBMCs or T cells enriched from blood (not recorded which). The receptors here all came from a woman under 40 who had been exposed to COVID-19.

The chain carries TRBV7-9 and TRBJ1-5, with TRBD1 matching over 10 bases. J gave up 6 bases and V 2 bases, and 1 base lay outside the gene matches. The CDR3 has 14 residues. CDR1 and CDR2 (germline): SEHNR, FQNEAQ (reference sequence). The chain's CDR3 is CASSLRDRGQPQHF. As DNA, the CDR3 is TGTGCCAGCAGCTTAAGGGACAGGGGTCAGCCCCAGCATTTT. Drawing the rest from reference TRBV7-9 and TRBJ1-5, the complete variable domain is DTGVSQNPRHKITKRGQNVTFRCDPISEHNRLYWYRQTLGQGPEFLTYFQNEAQLEKSRLLSDRFSAERPKGSFSTLEIQRTEQGDSAMYLCASSLRDRGQPQHFGDGTRLSIL.

This clone showed up just once. The J gene is TRBJ2-2, the V gene TRBV5-1, with D possibly TRBD1 on 6 matching bases. There are 15 residues in the CDR3. The V end lost 5 bases, the J end lost 0 bases, and 11 bases lay between the germline ends. CDR1 SGHRS and CDR2 YFSETQ come from the germline V gene. This CDR3 is CASSRRDTNTGELFF. CDR3 DNA sequence: TGCGCCAGCAGTCGCCGGGACACGAACACCGGGGAGCTGTTTTTT. The variable domain in full, completed from reference TRBV5-1 and TRBJ2-2, reads KAGVTQTPRYLIKTRGQQVTLSCSPISGHRSVSWYQQTPGQGLQFLFEYFSETQRNKGNFPGRFSGRQFSNSRSEMNVSTLELGDSALYLCASSRRDTNTGELFFGEGSRLTVL.

The CDR3 nucleotides are TGTGCCAGCAGTTTCCGACTAGCGGGGGGATACGCGAACACCGGGGAGCTGTTTTTT. It encodes CASSFRLAGGYANTGELFF. V usage is TRBV27 and J usage is TRBJ2-2; 13 bases align to TRBD2. With V trimmed by 3 bases and J by 0 bases, 7 bases remained unmatched. Looked up from germline, CDR1 is MNHEY and CDR2 is SMNVEV (reference sequence). The CDR3 consists of 19 residues.

The V call is TRBV6-5, the J call TRBJ2-1; 13 bases align to TRBD2. This CDR3 spans 15 amino acids. Germline loops: CDR1 MNHEY, CDR2 SVGAGI. J lost 5 bases, V lost 6 bases, and 4 bases had no gene match. CDR3 sequence: CASRLLAGGNNEQFF. DNA for the CDR3: TGTGCCAGCAGGCTACTAGCGGGGGGGAACAATGAGCAGTTCTTC.

The chain employs TRBV5-1 and TRBJ2-3; the D gene is possibly TRBD1 (7 bases). Germline V gene lookup returns CDR1 SGHRS and CDR2 YFSETQ. V shed 4 bases and J shed 0 bases, with 12 bases lying between them. CDR3 length: 15 residues. For the CDR3, the DNA is TGCGCCAGCAGCAACTCAGGGGGGAGCACAGATACGCAGTATTTT. This encodes CASSNSGGSTDTQYF. The full variable domain, rest sourced from reference TRBV5-1 and TRBJ2-3, is KAGVTQTPRYLIKTRGQQVTLSCSPISGHRSVSWYQQTPGQGLQFLFEYFSETQRNKGNFPGRFSGRQFSNSRSEMNVSTLELGDSALYLCASSNSGGSTDTQYFGPGTRLTVL.

The chain recombines TRBV19 with TRBJ2-1, with a possible D match to TRBD1 (6 bases). The V gene's germline CDR1 is LNHDA and CDR2 SQIVND (reference sequence). This CDR3 region has 15 residues. Trimming left V 2 bases short and J 5 bases short, with 13 bases between. CDR3 sequence reads: CASSISRRTDNEQFF. CDR3 nucleotides: TGTGCCAGTAGTATAAGTCGTAGGACAGACAATGAGCAGTTCTTC.

V usage is TRBV11-2 and J usage is TRBJ2-3, with 8 bases aligning to TRBD2. The germline V gene encodes CDR1 SGHAT and CDR2 FQNNGV. V shed 4 bases and J 0 bases; nucleotides not matched to a gene: 12. This CDR3 comprises 18 residues. CDR3 amino acids: CASSSLAGRLTSTDTQYF. In nucleotides, the CDR3 is TGTGCCAGCAGCTCCCTAGCGGGTAGATTAACTAGCACAGATACGCAGTATTTT.

This sequence joins TRBV7-2 and TRBJ1-2, with 8 bases lining up with TRBD1. CDR3 length: 13 amino acids. Trimming cost V 5 bases and J 4 bases; bases outside gene matches: 3. Germline V lookup: CDR1 SGHTA, CDR2 FQGNSA. The CDR3 reads CASSGQGPYGYTF. CDR3 coding DNA: TGTGCCAGCAGCGGACAGGGCCCCTATGGCTACACCTTC.

V is TRBV5-4 and J is TRBJ1-1, with 9 bases matching TRBD1. Trimming removed 4 bases from V and 5 bases from J; junction bases left unmatched: 9. Looked up from germline, CDR1 is SGHNT and CDR2 is YYREEE (reference sequence). This CDR3 spans 15 amino acids. The CDR3 reads CASSADTGGRTEAFF. CDR3 nucleotides: TGTGCCAGCAGCGCTGACACAGGGGGCCGGACTGAAGCTTTCTTT.

This chain connects TRBV10-1 to TRBJ2-7; the match to TRBD2 covers 7 bases. The J segment lost 5 bases and the V segment lost 5 bases, leaving 12 bases of the junction unmatched. The CDR3 loop spans 15 amino acids. From germline, CDR1 is WNHNN and CDR2 SYGVQD (reference sequence). Here the CDR3 reads CASSLPGRGNNEQYF. CDR3 coding DNA: TGCGCCAGCAGTCTCCCCGGGCGGGGGAACAACGAGCAGTACTTC.

The chain recombines TRBV18 with TRBJ1-1; unclear D gene. Trimming shortened V by 3 bases and J by 4 bases, and 12 bases separated the two germline ends. CDR1 and CDR2 from the germline V gene are KGHSH and LQKENI. The CDR3 extends over 14 amino acids. The CDR3 sequence: CASSPKAGPTEAFF. The CDR3, as DNA: TGTGCCAGCTCACCTAAGGCAGGTCCCACTGAAGCTTTCTTT.

This chain uses TRBV5-4 with TRBJ2-3; 9 bases align to TRBD2. The germline V gene has CDR1 SGHNT and CDR2 YYREEE (reference sequence). The CDR3 is 17 residues long. Trimming removed 1 base from V and 2 bases from J; junction bases left unmatched: 8. The CDR3 DNA reads as TGTGCCAGCAGCTTGATCCCTAGCGGGGCCAACACAGATACGCAGTATTTT. This encodes CASSLIPSGANTDTQYF.

The V and J genes are TRBV19 and TRBJ1-2; 7 nucleotides agree with TRBD1. The V segment lost 4 bases and the J segment 7 bases; nucleotides outside the gene matches: 18. This CDR3 spans 17 amino acids. Germline CDR1 is LNHDA and CDR2 is SQIVND (reference sequence). The CDR3 bases are TGTGCCAGTAGTACAGTGGCCCCCAACGGACAGGTACCTGGCTACACCTTC. Its translation: CASSTVAPNGQVPGYTF. Complete variable domain (other parts from reference TRBV19 and TRBJ1-2): DGGITQSPKYLFRKEGQNVTLSCEQNLNHDAMYWYRQDPGQGLRLIYYSQIVNDFQKGDIAEGYSVSREKKESFPLTVTSAQKNPTAFYLCASSTVAPNGQVPGYTFGSGTRLTVV.

This clone was observed a single time. J is TRBJ1-2 and V is TRBV4-1, with TRBD1 matching 7 bases. CDR3 length: 16 amino acids. Unmatched junction bases numbered 10, after V lost 0 bases and J lost 6 bases. The germline gives CDR1 MGHRA, CDR2 YSYEKL. The chain's CDR3 is CASSQDVLQGLNGYTF. CDR3 DNA: TGCGCCAGCAGCCAAGATGTGCTACAGGGGTTGAATGGCTACACCTTC.

The V call is TRBV5-5, the J call TRBJ1-5; D not certain. This CDR3 comprises 15 residues. In germline, CDR1 is SGHKS, CDR2 YYEKEE (reference sequence). Trimming took off 1 base at V and 4 bases at J, with 12 bases between the two ends. CDR3 residues: CASSLYGVPNQPQHF. As DNA, the CDR3 is TGTGCCAGCAGCTTGTACGGGGTTCCTAATCAGCCCCAGCATTTT.

The J gene is TRBJ1-2, the V gene TRBV27, with 11 nucleotides matching TRBD1. The CDR3 sequence is 14 residues long. V was pared by 4 bases and J by 8 bases, with 6 bases of the junction left unmatched. The germline V gene has CDR1 MNHEY and CDR2 SMNVEV (reference sequence). CDR3 amino acids: CASSSGQGEGGYTF. CDR3 in DNA: TGTGCCAGCAGTTCGGGACAGGGGGAAGGGGGCTACACCTTC.

V gene TRBV5-1 combines with J gene TRBJ2-5; 9 bases match TRBD2. V was pared by 0 bases and J by 4 bases, with 4 bases of the junction left unmatched. In germline, CDR1 is SGHRS, CDR2 YFSETQ. CDR3 length: 15 residues. The CDR3 is CASSLGRGGRETQYF. CDR3 DNA sequence: TGCGCCAGCAGCTTGGGGCGGGGGGGTCGAGAGACCCAGTACTTC.

V and J are TRBV6-2 or TRBV6-3 and TRBJ2-1; no reliable D call. Between the trimmed V and J ends, which lost 5 bases and 6 bases, there was a span of 5 bases. The CDR3 runs to 11 residues. CDR1 and CDR2 from the germline V gene are MNHEY and SVGEGT. The chain's CDR3 is CASSIGNEQFF. Written as DNA, the CDR3 is TGTGCCAGCAGTATCGGCAATGAGCAGTTCTTC.

The rearrangement uses TRBV9 and TRBJ1-2; D may be TRBD1 (5 bases). V was pared by 5 bases and J by 6 bases, with 11 bases between. This CDR3 region has 12 residues. Germline CDR1 and CDR2: SGDLS and YYNGEE. CDR3 amino acids: CASRDGGDGYTF. CDR3 DNA: TGTGCCAGCAGGGACGGAGGGGATGGCTACACCTTC. Drawing the rest from reference TRBV9 and TRBJ1-2, the complete variable domain is DSGVTQTPKHLITATGQRVTLRCSPRSGDLSVYWYQQSLDQGLQFLIQYYNGEERAKGNILERFSAQQFPDLHSELNLSSLELGDSALYFCASRDGGDGYTFGSGTRLTVV.